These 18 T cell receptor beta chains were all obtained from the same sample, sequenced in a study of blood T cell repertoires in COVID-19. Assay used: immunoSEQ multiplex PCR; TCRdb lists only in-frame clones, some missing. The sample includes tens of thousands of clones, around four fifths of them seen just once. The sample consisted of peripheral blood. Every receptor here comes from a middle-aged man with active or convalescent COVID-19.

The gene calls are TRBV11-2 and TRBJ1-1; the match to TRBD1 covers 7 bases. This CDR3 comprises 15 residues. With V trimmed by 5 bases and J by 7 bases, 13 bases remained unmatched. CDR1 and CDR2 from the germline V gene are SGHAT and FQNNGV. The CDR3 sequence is CASSGKGTAGGEAFF. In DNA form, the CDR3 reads TGTGCCAGCAGCGGTAAGGGGACAGCCGGCGGTGAAGCTTTCTTT.

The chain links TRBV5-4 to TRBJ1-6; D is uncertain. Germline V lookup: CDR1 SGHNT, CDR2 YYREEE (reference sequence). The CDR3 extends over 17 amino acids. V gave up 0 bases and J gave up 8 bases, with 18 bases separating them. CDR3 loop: CASSLVSRTIVDSPLHF. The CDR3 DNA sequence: TGTGCCAGCAGCTTGGTTTCCAGGACTATAGTGGATTCACCCCTCCACTTT.

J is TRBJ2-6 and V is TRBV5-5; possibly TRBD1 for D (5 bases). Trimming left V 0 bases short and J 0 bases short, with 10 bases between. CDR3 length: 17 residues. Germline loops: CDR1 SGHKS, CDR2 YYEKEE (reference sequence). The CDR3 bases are TGTGCCAGCAGCTTGGCACAGGTTCCCTCTGGGGCCAACGTCCTGACTTTC. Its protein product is CASSLAQVPSGANVLTF.

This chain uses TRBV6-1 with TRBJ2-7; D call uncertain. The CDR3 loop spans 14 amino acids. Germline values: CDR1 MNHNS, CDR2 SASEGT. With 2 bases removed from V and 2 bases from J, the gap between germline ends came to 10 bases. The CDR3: CASSEYGSPYEQYF. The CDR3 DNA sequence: TGTGCCAGCAGTGAATATGGCAGTCCCTACGAGCAGTACTTC.

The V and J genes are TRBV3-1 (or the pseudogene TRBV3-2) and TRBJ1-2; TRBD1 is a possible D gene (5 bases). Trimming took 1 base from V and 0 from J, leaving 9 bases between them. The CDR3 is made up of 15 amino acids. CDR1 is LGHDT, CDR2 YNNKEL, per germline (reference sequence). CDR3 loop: CASSQVGRANYGYTF. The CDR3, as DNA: TGTGCCAGCAGCCAAGTCGGCAGGGCTAACTATGGCTACACCTTC.

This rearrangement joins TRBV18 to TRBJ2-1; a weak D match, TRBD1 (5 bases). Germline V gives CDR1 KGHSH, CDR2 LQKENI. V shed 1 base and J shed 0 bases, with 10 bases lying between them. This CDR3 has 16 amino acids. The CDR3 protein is CASSPRGAGSYNEQFF. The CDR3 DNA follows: TGTGCCAGCTCACCACGTGGGGCTGGCTCCTACAATGAGCAGTTCTTC.

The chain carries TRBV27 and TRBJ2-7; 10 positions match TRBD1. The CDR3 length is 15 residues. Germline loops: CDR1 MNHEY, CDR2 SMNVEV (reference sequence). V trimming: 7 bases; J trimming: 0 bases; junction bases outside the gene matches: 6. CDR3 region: CASINGQGGSYEQYF. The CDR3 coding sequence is TGTGCCAGCATCAACGGACAGGGGGGCTCCTACGAGCAGTACTTC.

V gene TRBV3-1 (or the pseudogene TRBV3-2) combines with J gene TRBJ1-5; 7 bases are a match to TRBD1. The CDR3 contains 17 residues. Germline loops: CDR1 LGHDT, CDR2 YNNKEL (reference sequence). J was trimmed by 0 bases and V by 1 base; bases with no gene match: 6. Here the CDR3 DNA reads TGTGCCAGCAGCCAAGTACCGACAGGGCTTAGCAATCAGCCCCAGCATTTT. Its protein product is CASSQVPTGLSNQPQHF.

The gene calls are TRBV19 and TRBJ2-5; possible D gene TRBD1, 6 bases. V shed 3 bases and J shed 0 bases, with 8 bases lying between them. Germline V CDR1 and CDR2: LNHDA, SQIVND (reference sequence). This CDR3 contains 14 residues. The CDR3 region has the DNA TGTGCCAGTAGTATTAGACAGGACCAAGAGACCCAGTACTTC. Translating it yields CASSIRQDQETQYF.

The DNA for the CDR3 is TGCAGCGTTGAAGATCTTCGACAGGGGAACACTGAAGCTTTCTTT. Translating gives CSVEDLRQGNTEAFF. This rearrangement joins TRBV29-1 to TRBJ1-1; TRBD1 matches at 7 bases. Germline trimming cut 0 bases from V and 1 base from J; bases unmatched to any gene: 5. Germline CDR1 SQVTM, CDR2 ANQGSEA. The CDR3 is 15 amino acids.

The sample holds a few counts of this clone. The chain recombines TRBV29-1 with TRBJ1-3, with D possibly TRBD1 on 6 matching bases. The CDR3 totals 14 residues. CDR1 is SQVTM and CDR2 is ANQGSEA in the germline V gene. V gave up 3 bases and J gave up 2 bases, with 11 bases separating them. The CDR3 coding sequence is TGCAGCGTTGAGGTGGGGGCGACTGGAAACACCATATATTTT. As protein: CSVEVGATGNTIYF.

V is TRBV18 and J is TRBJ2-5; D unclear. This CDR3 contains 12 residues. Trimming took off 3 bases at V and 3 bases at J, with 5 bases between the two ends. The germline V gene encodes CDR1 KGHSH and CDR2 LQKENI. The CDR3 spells CASSPGEETQYF. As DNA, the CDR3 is TGTGCCAGCTCACCTGGAGAAGAGACCCAGTACTTC.

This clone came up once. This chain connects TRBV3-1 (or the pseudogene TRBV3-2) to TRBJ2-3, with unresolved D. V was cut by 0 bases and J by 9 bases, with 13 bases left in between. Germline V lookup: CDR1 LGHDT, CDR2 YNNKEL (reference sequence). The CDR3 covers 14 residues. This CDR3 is CASSQDRVALTQYF. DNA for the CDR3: TGTGCCAGCAGCCAAGATAGAGTCGCATTAACGCAGTATTTT.

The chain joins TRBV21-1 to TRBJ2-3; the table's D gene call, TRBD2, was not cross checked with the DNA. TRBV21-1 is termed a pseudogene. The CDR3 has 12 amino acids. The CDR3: CASSKLSDTQYF. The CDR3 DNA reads TGTGCCAGCAGCAAACTGTCAGATACGCAGTATTTT.

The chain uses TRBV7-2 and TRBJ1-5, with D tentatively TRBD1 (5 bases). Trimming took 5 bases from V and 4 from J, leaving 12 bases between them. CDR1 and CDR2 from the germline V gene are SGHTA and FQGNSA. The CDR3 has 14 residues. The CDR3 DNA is TGTGCCAGCAGCACAAACGGGGGGAATCAGCCCCAGCATTTT. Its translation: CASSTNGGNQPQHF.

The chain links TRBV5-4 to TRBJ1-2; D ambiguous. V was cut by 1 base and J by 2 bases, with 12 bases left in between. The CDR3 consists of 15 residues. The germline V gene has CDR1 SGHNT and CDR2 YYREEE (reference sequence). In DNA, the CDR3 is TGTGCCAGCAGCTTGTACTCCACCCGCAACTATGGCTACACCTTC. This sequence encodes CASSLYSTRNYGYTF. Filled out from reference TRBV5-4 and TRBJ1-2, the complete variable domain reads ETGVTQSPTHLIKTRGQQVTLRCSSQSGHNTVSWYQQALGQGPQFIFQYYREEENGRGNFPPRFSGLQFPNYSSELNVNALELDDSALYLCASSLYSTRNYGYTFGSGTRLTVV.

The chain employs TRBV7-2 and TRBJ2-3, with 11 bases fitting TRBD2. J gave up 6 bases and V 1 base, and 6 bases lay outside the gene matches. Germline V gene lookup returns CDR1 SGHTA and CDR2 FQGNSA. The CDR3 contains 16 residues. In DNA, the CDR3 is TGTGCCAGCAGCTTAGGGCTAGCGGGGGGCGGGGATACGCAGTATTTT. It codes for CASSLGLAGGGDTQYF.

CDR3 sequence: CASSPRDSSYNSPLHF. The CDR3 DNA sequence: TGCGCCAGCAGCCCACGGGACAGCTCCTATAATTCACCCCTCCACTTT. The rearrangement joins TRBV4-1 to TRBJ1-6; TRBD1 aligns across 7 bases. The CDR3 length is 16 residues. V lost 4 bases, J lost 0 bases, and 3 bases stayed unmatched. From germline, CDR1 is MGHRA and CDR2 YSYEKL.